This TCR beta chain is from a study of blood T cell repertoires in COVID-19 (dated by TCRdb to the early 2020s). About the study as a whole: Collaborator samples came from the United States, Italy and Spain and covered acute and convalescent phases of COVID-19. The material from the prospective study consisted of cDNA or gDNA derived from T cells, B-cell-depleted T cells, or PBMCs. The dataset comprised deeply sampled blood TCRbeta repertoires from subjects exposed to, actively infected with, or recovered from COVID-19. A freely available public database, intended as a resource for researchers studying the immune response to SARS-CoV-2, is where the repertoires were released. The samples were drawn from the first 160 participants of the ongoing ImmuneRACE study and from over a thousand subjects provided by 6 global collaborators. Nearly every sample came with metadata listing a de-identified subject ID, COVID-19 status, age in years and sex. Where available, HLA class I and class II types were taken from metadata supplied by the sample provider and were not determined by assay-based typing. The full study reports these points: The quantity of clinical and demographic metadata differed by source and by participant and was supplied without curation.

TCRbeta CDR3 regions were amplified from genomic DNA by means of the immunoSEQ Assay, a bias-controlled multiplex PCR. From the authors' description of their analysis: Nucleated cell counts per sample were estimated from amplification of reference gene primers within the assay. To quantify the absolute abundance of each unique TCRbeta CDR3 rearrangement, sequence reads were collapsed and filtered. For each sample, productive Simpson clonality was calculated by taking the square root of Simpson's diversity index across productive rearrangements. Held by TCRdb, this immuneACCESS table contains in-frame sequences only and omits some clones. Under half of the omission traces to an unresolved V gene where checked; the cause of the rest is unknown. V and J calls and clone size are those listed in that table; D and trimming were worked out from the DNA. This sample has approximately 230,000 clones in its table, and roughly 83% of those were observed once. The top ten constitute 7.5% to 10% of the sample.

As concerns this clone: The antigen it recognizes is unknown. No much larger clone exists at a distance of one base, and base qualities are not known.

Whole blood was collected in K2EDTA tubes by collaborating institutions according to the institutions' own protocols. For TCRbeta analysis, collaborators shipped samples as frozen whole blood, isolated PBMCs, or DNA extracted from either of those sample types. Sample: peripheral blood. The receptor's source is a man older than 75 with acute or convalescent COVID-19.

The sequence in DNA is TGTGCCACCAGTGATCCTGTAACAGGGGGCAGGGAGCAGTACTTC. This translates into CATSDPVTGGREQYF. The rearrangement combines TRBV24-1 with TRBJ2-7; the central 9 bases match TRBD1. The CDR3 holds 15 amino acids from the cysteine to the phenylalanine. Only CDR3 DNA is held: 45 bases, read in frame from base 1. The germline V gene provides CDR1 KGHDR and CDR2 SFDVKD. Relative to germline, V is missing 3 bases and J is missing 7 bases, with 9 bases of the junction outside any gene match.